Below are 17 T cell receptor beta chains sequenced from a single sample in a study of shared clonotypes between healthy human individuals. Produced via immunoSEQ multiplex PCR; TCRdb's table is partial and in-frame only. This sample has about 510,000 clones, with approximately 79% found just once. The sample consisted of PBMCs. These receptors all come from a woman aged 40 to 50 in good health. Some clones in this sample may be carry-over from other donors' samples.

The chain couples TRBV18 to TRBJ2-1; 7 bases agree with TRBD1. This CDR3 has 12 amino acids. V gave up 3 bases and J gave up 10 bases; unmatched junction bases: 3. Per germline, CDR1 KGHSH and CDR2 LQKENI. The CDR3 loop is CASSPTGNEQFF. CDR3 in DNA: TGTGCCAGCTCACCGACAGGGAACGAGCAGTTCTTC. Supplemented by reference TRBV18 and TRBJ2-1, the full variable domain reads NAGVMQNPRHLVRRRGQEARLRCSPMKGHSHVYWYRQLPEEGLKFMVYLQKENIIDESGMPKERFSAEFPKEGPSILRIQQVVRGDSAAYFCASSPTGNEQFFGPGTRLTVL.

The chain couples TRBV7-2 to TRBJ2-1; 14 positions agree with TRBD2. J lost 10 bases, V lost 0 bases, and 8 bases had no gene match. Germline assignment: CDR1 SGHTA and CDR2 FQGNSA. There are 17 residues in the CDR3. DNA for the CDR3: TGTGCCAGCAGCTTAGCGGGGGGGACTAGCGGGAGCGGGGAGCAGTTCTTC. It yields the protein CASSLAGGTSGSGEQFF.

The chain carries TRBV14 and TRBJ2-7, with 7 bases that match TRBD1. Trimming cost V 5 bases and J 6 bases; bases outside gene matches: 7. This CDR3 region has 13 residues. CDR1 and CDR2 (germline): SGHDN, FVKESK. The CDR3 coding sequence is TGTGCCAGCAGCTGGGGACAGCGGACCGAGCAGTACTTC. Protein: CASSWGQRTEQYF.

V and J are TRBV2 and TRBJ1-5; possibly TRBD1 for D (6 bases). The CDR3 loop spans 14 amino acids. Per germline, CDR1 SNHLY and CDR2 FYNNEI. Trimming took off 4 bases at V and 5 bases at J, with 12 bases between the two ends. CDR3 loop: CASSAGQTDQPQHF. The CDR3 bases are TGTGCCAGCAGTGCTGGACAGACGGATCAGCCCCAGCATTTT.

This clone has a count of ten or more. J is TRBJ2-7 and V is TRBV5-1, with TRBD1 matching 7 bases. The CDR3 extends over 13 amino acids. Germline V lookup: CDR1 SGHRS, CDR2 YFSETQ. V lost 3 bases, J lost 4 bases, and 4 bases stayed unmatched. The CDR3 nucleotides read TGCGCCAGCAGCTCTTCAGGGGGTTACGAGCAGTACTTC. Translating gives CASSSSGGYEQYF.

The V and J genes are TRBV5-1 and TRBJ1-3; D remains ambiguous. In germline, CDR1 is SGHRS, CDR2 YFSETQ. With 2 bases removed from V and 3 bases from J, the gap between germline ends came to 15 bases. The CDR3 consists of 16 residues. The CDR3 region is CASSLGPGGNGNTIYF. The DNA of the CDR3 is TGCGCCAGCAGCTTAGGTCCCGGAGGGAATGGAAACACCATATATTTT.

On this clone: Other DNA sequences in the same sample also yield this CDR3. The V and J genes are TRBV18 and TRBJ1-4; D call uncertain. V lost 2 bases to trimming and J lost 8 bases, with 3 bases between them. From germline, CDR1 is KGHSH and CDR2 LQKENI. This CDR3 is built from 11 residues. CDR3 amino acids: CASSPGEKLFF. The CDR3, as DNA: TGTGCCAGCTCACCAGGGGAAAAACTGTTTTTT.

V and J are TRBV7-6 and TRBJ2-3; 8 nucleotides agree with TRBD2. The germline V gene has CDR1 SGHVS and CDR2 FNYEAQ. V lost 3 bases and J lost 3; bases outside the gene matches: 5. This CDR3 region has 15 residues. The CDR3 is CASSFALAATDTQYF. The DNA of the CDR3 is TGTGCCAGCAGCTTCGCACTAGCGGCAACAGATACGCAGTATTTT.

This sequence joins TRBV30 and TRBJ2-6; 9 positions match TRBD1. After removal of 7 bases from V and 2 bases from J, the junction contained 6 bases not matched to a gene. CDR3 length: 15 residues. Germline V lookup: CDR1 GTSNPN, CDR2 SVGIG (reference sequence). The CDR3 nucleotides read TGTGCCTCCCGGGACAGGGCTACTGGGGCCAACGTCCTGACTTTC. Protein: CASRDRATGANVLTF.

The chain uses TRBV6-4 and TRBJ2-7; no firm D call. The ends were cut back, 9 bases at V and 2 bases at J, with 20 bases in the middle. The germline V gene has CDR1 MRHNA and CDR2 SNTAGT. This CDR3 is 15 amino acids long. CDR3: CASRRQGGDTYEQYF. The CDR3 DNA reads TGTGCCAGTAGAAGACAAGGTGGAGACACCTACGAGCAGTACTTC.

This chain connects TRBV6-5 to TRBJ1-3; unclear D gene. The ends were cut back, 2 bases at V and 2 bases at J, with 7 bases in the middle. CDR1 is MNHEY and CDR2 is SVGAGI in the germline V gene. There are 14 residues in the CDR3. The CDR3 sequence is CASSYSGTGNTIYF. In DNA, the CDR3 is TGTGCCAGCAGTTACAGTGGCACTGGAAACACCATATATTTT.

This chain uses TRBV30 with TRBJ1-2; D is ambiguous. V lost 1 base and J lost 2, with 5 bases in between. CDR1 is GTSNPN and CDR2 is SVGIG in the germline V gene (reference sequence). This CDR3 has 12 residues. In nucleotides, the CDR3 is TGTGCCTGGAGTGCGGGAAACTATGGCTACACCTTC. Translating it yields CAWSAGNYGYTF.

CDR3 protein: CASIHLLGGRVYQETQYF. The CDR3 DNA reads TGTGCCAGCATCCACTTACTCGGGGGGAGGGTGTACCAAGAGACCCAGTACTTC. The chain couples TRBV21-1 to TRBJ2-5; the table's D call of TRBD2 was not tested on the DNA. TRBV21-1 is an annotated pseudogene. The CDR3 covers 18 residues.

The gene calls are TRBV10-3 and TRBJ2-1; perhaps TRBD2 as D (5 bases). CDR1 and CDR2 from the germline V gene are ENHRY and SYGVKD. Trimming took 2 bases from V and 4 from J, leaving 9 bases between them. CDR3 length: 14 residues. CDR3 loop: CAISEPRLYNEQFF. CDR3 in DNA: TGTGCCATCAGTGAGCCCCGACTATACAATGAGCAGTTCTTC.

The chain employs TRBV28 and TRBJ2-7; D is possibly TRBD1 (6 bases). CDR1 and CDR2 (germline): MDHEN, SYDVKM. Trimming cost V 4 bases and J 1 base, with 14 bases left between them. The CDR3 is made up of 15 amino acids. The CDR3 bases are TGTGCCAGCAGTTCCACAGGGACCCTTTCCTACGAGCAGTACTTC. It yields the protein CASSSTGTLSYEQYF.

This chain links TRBV6-1 with TRBJ2-7; a weak D match, TRBD1 (5 bases). The CDR3 consists of 12 residues. CDR1 and CDR2 from the germline V gene are MNHNS and SASEGT. V was clipped by 8 bases and J by 3 bases, with 11 bases between them. Here the CDR3 reads CASGARDYEQYF. The DNA for the CDR3 is TGTGCCAGCGGGGCCAGGGACTACGAGCAGTACTTC.

The rearrangement joins TRBV2 to TRBJ2-1; no definite D call. The CDR3 consists of 14 residues. Trimming took off 3 bases at V and 0 bases at J, with 6 bases between the two ends. The germline CDR1 and CDR2 sequences are SNHLY and FYNNEI. In DNA, the CDR3 is TGTGCCAGCAGTGACGGACGCTCCTACAATGAGCAGTTCTTC. Translating it yields CASSDGRSYNEQFF.